This T cell receptor (beta chain) was identified in a study of T cell repertoires in cytomegalovirus infection. Study details: The public TCR beta signatures pointed to both CMV infection and matching HLA type. The study's findings and limits: Cumulative public TCR beta family frequency identified carriers of CMV plus the relevant HLA. The ex vivo response showed dominance by HLA-C-restricted CMV-specific TCR beta clonotypes.

This clonotype was seen a few times. The antigen is unknown. The germline V gene has CDR1 SNHLY and CDR2 FYNNEI. The CDR3 runs to 14 residues. The J segment lost 1 base and the V segment lost 4 bases, leaving 2 bases of the junction unmatched. From the reads, TCRdb called clonotypes with MiXCR, one entry per CDR3 protein. The table has about 260,000 distinct CDR3 sequences, approximately 14% seen once. The sequence derives from a human donor in good health (CMV status not recorded). Some clones in this sample may be carry-over from other donors' samples. This rearrangement joins TRBV2 to TRBJ2-5; the match to TRBD1 covers 8 bases. Source material: PBMCs. Here the CDR3 DNA reads TGTGCCAGCAGTGCAGGGGGCCCCCAAGAGACCCAGTACTTC. This translates into CASSAGGPQETQYF. Looking up the rest from reference TRBV2 and TRBJ2-5 gives the full variable domain: EPEVTQTPSHQVTQMGQEVILRCVPISNHLYFYWYRQILGQKVEFLVSFYNNEISEKSEIFDDQFSVERPDGSNFTLKIRSTKLEDSAMYFCASSAGGPQETQYFGPGTRLLVL.